A selection of T cell receptor beta chains follows, all from one sample in a study of spatial heterogeneity in lung cancer. In TCRdb, the 5' RACE reads were re-called with MiXCR into one record per CDR3 protein. This table holds approximately 56,000 distinct CDR3 sequences, around 6.7% found once. The sample in question was PBMCs, obtained at follow-up. The receptors come from a female donor with early-stage non-small cell lung cancer. CDR3s include the opening cysteine and the closing phenylalanine or tryptophan. A D gene is named only where the DNA matches it firmly. Rows give clone size only sometimes, using once, few, many, or a class for an expanded clone.

j_call v_call d_call clone_size cdr3_nt cdr3_aa
TRBJ2-2 TRBV6-5 - few TGTGCCAGCAGTTACCGGACCGGGGAGCTGTTTTTT CASSYRTGELFF
TRBJ2-3 TRBV5-1 - many TGCGCCAGCAGCTCGTCCCCCAGGACCAACACAGATACGCAGTATTTT CASSSSPRTNTDTQYF
TRBJ1-5 TRBV7-2 - many TGTGCCAGCAGCTTAGCAGGGGGTACCAATCAGCCCCAGCATTTT CASSLAGGTNQPQHF
TRBJ2-2 TRBV29-1 TRBD1 many TGCAGCGTTGAAGTCTTCCCGGGACAGGGGGTCGGGAACACCGGGGAGCTGTTTTTT CSVEVFPGQGVGNTGELFF
TRBJ2-1 TRBV11-2 TRBD1 few TGTGCCAGCAGATTCCTTGACAGGGGTGTGACCAATGAGCAGTTCTTC CASRFLDRGVTNEQFF
TRBJ2-7 TRBV11-3 - - TGTGCCAGCAGCCCAGGGGGCGGGGGCTCCTACGAGCAGTACTTC CASSPGGGGSYEQYF
TRBJ2-3 TRBV29-1 - few TGCAGCGTTACCGTACAGGCGGGGGCCATCACAGATACGCAGTATTTT CSVTVQAGAITDTQYF
TRBJ1-5 TRBV10-3 TRBD1 few TGTGCCATCAGTGAGGGTTATGAACAGGGGATAGGTCAGCCCCAGCATTTT CAISEGYEQGIGQPQHF
TRBJ2-4 TRBV7-8 - few TGTGCCAGCAGCCCACAAGGGGTGACCAAAAACATTCAGTACTTC CASSPQGVTKNIQYF
TRBJ2-2 TRBV27 - - TGTGCCAGCAGATGGGGGGGCCCCGGGGAGCTGTTTTTT CASRWGGPGELFF
TRBJ2-1 TRBV21-1 - - TGTGCCAGCAGCTCTCCAGGACTATGGTTTGATGAGCAGTTCTTC CASSSPGLWFDEQFF